These 23 T cell receptor beta chains were sequenced from one sample in a study of CD8+ T cells in alopecia areata. Described treatment: oral pan-JAK inhibitor, 5-10 mg twice daily. TCR sequencing used cDNA made by reverse transcription of extracted RNA. Assay used: immunoSEQ multiplex PCR; TCRdb lists only in-frame clones, some missing. Of some 180,000 clones detected, around 51% appear once; the ten largest clones hold 10%. Sequences were derived from CD8+ T cells sorted from blood, sampled at week 52, from a patient treated with tofacitinib. All receptors come from a human donor with alopecia areata.

The chain's CDR3 is CASSIRLRMNTGELFF. The CDR3 bases are TGTGCCAGTAGTATCCGTCTCAGAATGAACACCGGGGAGCTGTTTTTT. The chain couples TRBV19 to TRBJ2-2; no firm D call. Trimming pared 3 bases from V and 1 base from J, leaving 12 bases between. The CDR3 covers 16 residues. Germline-derived CDR1 and CDR2 are LNHDA and SQIVND (reference sequence).

Only one count was recorded for this clone. The chain combines TRBV18 with TRBJ2-1; D unresolved. V lost 4 bases and J 12 bases, leaving 13 bases between the germline ends. Per germline, CDR1 KGHSH and CDR2 LQKENI. The CDR3 is 12 residues long. Here the CDR3 DNA reads TGTGCCAGCTCACTACCCCCTTTTGGGCAGTTCTTC. Translating it yields CASSLPPFGQFF.

This chain links TRBV2 with TRBJ2-5, with 7 bases fitting TRBD1. The V gene's germline CDR1 is SNHLY and CDR2 FYNNEI. V lost 6 bases and J lost 0; bases outside the gene matches: 4. CDR3 size: 14 residues. The CDR3 spells CASSTGAYQETQYF. The CDR3 DNA reads TGTGCCAGCAGCACAGGGGCCTACCAAGAGACCCAGTACTTC.

V is TRBV6-5 and J is TRBJ2-7; D is ambiguous. Trimming removed 2 bases at V and 2 bases at J, with 10 bases between. This CDR3 region has 14 residues. The germline gives CDR1 MNHEY, CDR2 SVGAGI. The CDR3 spells CASSYGDAAYEQYF. CDR3 coding DNA: TGTGCCAGCAGTTACGGTGACGCCGCCTACGAGCAGTACTTC.

V usage is TRBV5-4 and J usage is TRBJ2-7; unclear D gene. The germline CDR1 and CDR2 sequences are SGHNT and YYREEE (reference sequence). The V end lost 0 bases, the J end lost 5 bases, and 6 bases lay between the germline ends. This CDR3 region has 12 residues. The CDR3 nucleotides are TGTGCCAGCAGCTTGGCTCCCGACGAGCAGTACTTC. Translating gives CASSLAPDEQYF.

The chain uses TRBV2 and TRBJ2-1; D uncertain. Germline V gives CDR1 SNHLY, CDR2 FYNNEI. The length of the CDR3 is 14 residues. Trimming cost V 3 bases and J 8 bases, with 14 bases left between them. This chain's CDR3 is CASSDPAERHEQFF. As DNA, the CDR3 is TGTGCCAGCAGTGACCCGGCGGAGCGACATGAGCAGTTCTTC.

The chain joins TRBV5-1 to TRBJ1-5, with D possibly matching TRBD1 (6 bases). This CDR3 is 18 amino acids long. Trimming left V 1 base short and J 3 bases short, with 20 bases between. Germline V gene lookup returns CDR1 SGHRS and CDR2 YFSETQ. The CDR3 here is CASSLFPHGGQDNQPQHF. CDR3 sequence (DNA): TGCGCCAGCAGCTTGTTCCCCCACGGGGGGCAAGACAATCAGCCCCAGCATTTT.

The chain has TRBV7-9 and TRBJ1-1, with a possible D match to TRBD1 (5 bases). V was clipped by 3 bases and J by 8 bases, with 13 bases between them. The CDR3 spans 13 residues. Per germline, CDR1 SEHNR and CDR2 FQNEAQ (reference sequence). The CDR3 nucleotides are TGTGCCAGCAGCTTGGGCGGGGCGGAAGAAGCTTTCTTT. Protein sequence: CASSLGGAEEAFF.

This clone occurred a few times. The V call is TRBV14, the J call TRBJ2-1; D may be TRBD2 (5 bases). The CDR3 runs 16 residues. The V end lost 3 bases, the J end lost 0 bases, and 12 bases lay between the germline ends. CDR1 and CDR2 from the germline V gene are SGHDN and FVKESK. The CDR3 bases are TGTGCCAGCAGCCACCTGACTGGGAGCTCCTACAATGAGCAGTTCTTC. Encoded protein: CASSHLTGSSYNEQFF.

J is TRBJ2-7 and V is TRBV30; D perhaps matches TRBD2 (5 bases). The CDR3 sequence is 14 residues long. V lost 5 bases to trimming and J lost 2 bases, with 16 bases between them. Germline CDR1 and CDR2: GTSNPN and SVGIG (reference sequence). The CDR3, as DNA: TGTGCCTGGTGCTGGGGAAGCGGAACCTACGAGCAGTACTTC. It specifies CAWCWGSGTYEQYF. Full variable domain (missing parts from reference TRBV30 and TRBJ2-7): SQTIHQWPATLVQPVGSPLSLECTVEGTSNPNLYWYRQAAGRGLQLLFYSVGIGQISSEVPQNLSASRPQDRQFILSSKKLLLSDSGFYLCAWCWGSGTYEQYFGPGTRLTVT.

This chain connects TRBV23-1 to TRBJ1-4, with 8 bases fitting TRBD1. TRBV23-1 is assigned to the ORF class and has an uncertain function. This CDR3 is built from 15 residues. Germline trimming cut 8 bases from V and 4 bases from J; bases unmatched to any gene: 9. In DNA, the CDR3 is TGCGCCAGCGCCCCGGACAGGGAGGATAATGAAAAACTGTTTTTT. Residues: CASAPDREDNEKLFF.

This chain connects TRBV29-1 to TRBJ1-6, with D possibly matching TRBD1 (6 bases). Trimming took off 4 bases at V and 14 bases at J, with 24 bases between the two ends. In germline, CDR1 is SQVTM, CDR2 ANQGSEA. The CDR3 is 15 residues long. The DNA of the CDR3 is TGCAGCGTTGTCGTTTCGCTGGGGGCATCCCTGTCCCTCCACTTT. It is translated as CSVVVSLGASLSLHF.

This clone was seen a few times. This chain links TRBV5-1 with TRBJ2-7; tentative D call: TRBD1 (5 bases). CDR3 size: 15 residues. CDR1 SGHRS and CDR2 YFSETQ come from the germline V gene. V was shortened by 0 bases and J by 1 base, with 11 bases between the two germline ends. Here the CDR3 DNA reads TGCGCCAGCAGCTTGGACAGGAGCCAATCCTACGAGCAGTACTTC. It encodes CASSLDRSQSYEQYF.

V is TRBV13 and J is TRBJ2-1; D remains ambiguous. Between the trimmed V and J ends, which lost 3 bases and 3 bases, there was a span of 9 bases. Germline assignment: CDR1 PRHDT and CDR2 FYEKMQ (reference sequence). The CDR3 is made up of 14 amino acids. In DNA form, the CDR3 reads TGTGCCAGCAGCTTTACGGGCAGCTACAATGAGCAGTTCTTC. Its protein product is CASSFTGSYNEQFF.

A few counts support this clone. The chain carries TRBV29-1 and TRBJ2-7; 8 bases agree with TRBD1. J was trimmed by 3 bases and V by 6 bases; bases with no gene match: 7. The CDR3 consists of 13 residues. The germline gives CDR1 SQVTM, CDR2 ANQGSEA. The CDR3 protein is CSVGQGPLYEQYF. The CDR3 coding sequence is TGCAGCGTAGGACAGGGCCCCCTCTACGAGCAGTACTTC.

This rearrangement joins TRBV2 to TRBJ2-1; perhaps TRBD2 as D (5 bases). Germline V gene data show CDR1 as SNHLY and CDR2 as FYNNEI. The CDR3 spans 12 residues. With 7 bases removed from V and 6 bases from J, the gap between germline ends came to 10 bases. CDR3 nucleotides: TGTGCCAGCACTGGAGAGGGCAATGAGCAGTTCTTC. Amino acid sequence: CASTGEGNEQFF.

The gene calls are TRBV14 and TRBJ2-3; D uncertain. There are 13 residues in the CDR3. Germline V lookup: CDR1 SGHDN, CDR2 FVKESK. Trimming left V 4 bases short and J 6 bases short, with 11 bases between. The CDR3 bases are TGTGCCAGCAGCCCAGTCATGGGGGATACGCAGTATTTT. Encoded protein: CASSPVMGDTQYF.

The V gene is TRBV29-1, the J gene TRBJ1-2; D might be TRBD1 (5 bases). Trimming removed 3 bases at V and 2 bases at J, with 7 bases between. Per the germline V gene, CDR1 is SQVTM and CDR2 is ANQGSEA. The CDR3 length is 12 residues. The CDR3 spells CSVDEGNYGYTF. The CDR3, as DNA: TGCAGCGTTGATGAGGGGAACTATGGCTACACCTTC.

This chain links TRBV29-1 with TRBJ1-2; no firm D call. V lost 0 bases to trimming and J lost 3 bases, with 11 bases between them. The CDR3 loop spans 14 amino acids. The germline CDR1 and CDR2 sequences are SQVTM and ANQGSEA. The CDR3 is CSVEDLKNHYGYTF. The CDR3 bases are TGCAGCGTTGAAGATCTGAAGAACCACTATGGCTACACCTTC.

This clone was picked up one time. The chain is built from TRBV18 and TRBJ1-2; D possibly corresponds to TRBD1 (6 bases). The CDR3 is 14 amino acids. V was clipped by 2 bases and J by 4 bases, with 11 bases between them. Germline V gives CDR1 KGHSH, CDR2 LQKENI. CDR3: CASSPSDRTYGYTF. CDR3 nucleotides: TGTGCCAGCTCACCATCCGACAGGACCTATGGCTACACCTTC.

J is TRBJ1-2 and V is TRBV29-1, with D hard to call. Germline-derived CDR1 and CDR2 are SQVTM and ANQGSEA. V dropped 5 bases and J dropped 2 bases, with 15 bases sitting between them. The CDR3 sequence is 14 residues long. The DNA of the CDR3 is TGCAGCGTTCTGACCCCCCGTATGAACTATGGCTACACCTTC. This translates into CSVLTPRMNYGYTF.

Notes on this clone: Other DNA sequences from this sample encode an identical CDR3 as well. This chain links TRBV29-1 with TRBJ2-2; D is perhaps TRBD1 or TRBD2 (5 bases each). The CDR3 spans 12 residues. Trimming cost V 3 bases and J 4 bases, with 6 bases left between them. The germline CDR1 and CDR2 sequences are SQVTM and ANQGSEA. This chain's CDR3 is CSVDGGTGELFF. CDR3 in DNA: TGCAGCGTTGATGGGGGCACCGGGGAGCTGTTTTTT.

This chain uses TRBV7-8 with TRBJ2-5; 9 nucleotides line up with TRBD1. This CDR3 has 19 residues. Unmatched junction bases numbered 11, after V lost 0 bases and J lost 0 bases. Germline-derived CDR1 and CDR2 are SGHVS and FQNEAQ. This CDR3 is CASSLADWYRGLYQETQYF. In DNA form, the CDR3 reads TGTGCCAGCAGCTTAGCGGACTGGTACAGGGGGCTTTACCAAGAGACCCAGTACTTC.